This is a list of T cell receptor beta chains from one sample in a study of control samples from healthy donors and cancer patients. TCRdb keeps only in-frame clones here, not all; method: immunoSEQ multiplex PCR. Among 90,000 to 100,000 clones, 70% to 85% were seen once, and the ten largest hold more than 30%. Source material: PBMCs. These receptors all stem from a man in his 70s with lung cancer. CDR3s include the opening cysteine and the closing phenylalanine or tryptophan. D genes are given only for firm matches. Only part of the rows carry a size: once, few, many, or a class if the clone is expanded.

TRBJ2-3 | NA | TRBV19 | NA | CASTWGKVSADTQYF | TGTGCCAGTACCTGGGGAAAGGTTTCTGCAGATACGCAGTATTTT
TRBJ1-1 | few | TRBV4-1 | NA | CASSQGGDIRDTEAFF | TGCGCCAGCAGCCAAGGGGGCGACATTAGGGACACTGAAGCTTTCTTT
TRBJ1-3 | NA | TRBV9 | TRBD1 | CASSVTQGSGNTIYF | TGTGCCAGCAGCGTCACACAGGGGTCTGGAAACACCATATATTTT
TRBJ2-3 | once | TRBV7-9 | NA | CASSSWATQYF | TGTGCCAGCAGCTCGTGGGCTACGCAGTATTTT
TRBJ2-3 | NA | TRBV12-3/TRBV12-4 | NA | CASSLTPDTQYF | TGTGCCAGCAGTTTAACCCCAGATACGCAGTATTTT
TRBJ2-7 | NA | TRBV24-1 | TRBD1 | CATSGGQGAVGDEQYF | TGTGCCACCAGTGGGGGACAGGGGGCAGTCGGGGACGAGCAGTACTTC
TRBJ2-7 | NA | TRBV10-1 | TRBD1 | CASSVDRAQYF | TGCGCCAGCAGTGTGGACAGGGCTCAGTACTTC
TRBJ1-4 | NA | TRBV7-9 | TRBD1 | CASSRAGTGGEKLFF | TGTGCCAGCAGCCGCGCCGGGACAGGAGGGGAAAAACTGTTTTTT
TRBJ2-3 | NA | TRBV5-1 | TRBD1 | CASSLARTGGSDTQYF | TGCGCCAGCAGCTTGGCCAGGACAGGGGGCTCAGATACGCAGTATTTT
TRBJ2-1 | NA | TRBV3-1/TRBV3-2 | NA | CASSQPRRLYNEQFF | TGTGCCAGCAGCCAACCAAGGAGACTTTACAATGAGCAGTTCTTC
TRBJ2-1 | few | TRBV6-5 | NA | CASSYSRAGEQFF | TGTGCCAGCAGTTACTCGAGGGCGGGGGAGCAGTTCTTC
TRBJ1-2 | once | TRBV9 | NA | CASSVSEAGGYTF | TGTGCCAGCAGCGTATCAGAAGCGGGTGGCTACACCTTC
TRBJ2-7 | NA | TRBV7-6 | TRBD2 | CASSSSGGRSSYEQYF | TGTGCCAGCAGCTCGAGCGGGGGGAGGAGCTCCTACGAGCAGTACTTC
TRBJ2-7 | few | TRBV7-3 | NA | CASSLMGTKAYEQYF | TGTGCCAGCAGCTTAATGGGGACGAAAGCCTACGAGCAGTACTTC
TRBJ1-4 | NA | TRBV7-6 | NA | CASSLGLVGGGGEKLFF | TGTGCCAGCAGCTTAGGGCTGGTGGGGGGCGGAGGAGAAAAACTGTTTTTT
TRBJ1-5 | few | TRBV7-9 | TRBD1 | CATGTGNNQPQHF | TGTGCCACCGGGACAGGGAACAATCAGCCCCAGCATTTT
TRBJ2-5 | NA | TRBV5-1 | TRBD1 | CASSYYRTGEETQYF | TGCGCCAGCAGCTATTACCGGACAGGGGAAGAGACCCAGTACTTC
TRBJ1-6 | NA | TRBV30 | TRBD1 | CAWSTFGQGRNSPLHF | TGTGCCTGGAGTACATTCGGACAGGGGCGTAATTCACCCCTCCACTTT
TRBJ1-5 | NA | TRBV28 | TRBD1 | CASSRTGGLGQPQHF | TGTGCCAGCAGTAGGACAGGGGGTTTGGGTCAGCCCCAGCATTTT
TRBJ2-5 | NA | TRBV9 | NA | CASSTRGAQSETQYF | TGTGCCAGCAGCACACGCGGGGCACAGTCGGAGACCCAGTACTTC
TRBJ1-2 | NA | TRBV6-5 | NA | CASSQQGWGYGYTF | TGTGCCAGCAGTCAACAGGGATGGGGCTATGGCTACACCTTC
TRBJ1-5 | NA | TRBV30 | NA | CAWSHGGAGQPQHF | TGTGCCTGGAGTCACGGGGGGGCTGGACAGCCCCAGCATTTT
TRBJ2-1 | NA | TRBV10-1 | TRBD2 | CASSTTSGGPREQFF | TGCGCCAGCAGCACGACTAGCGGGGGGCCCCGGGAGCAGTTCTTC
TRBJ1-4 | NA | TRBV4-1 | NA | CASSQSPQEEKLFF | TGCGCCAGCAGCCAAAGTCCCCAAGAGGAAAAACTGTTTTTT
TRBJ2-1 | NA | TRBV7-2 | TRBD2 | CASSLGLSGGPLDEQFF | TGTGCCAGCAGCTTGGGACTTAGCGGGGGGCCCTTGGATGAGCAGTTCTTC
TRBJ2-7 | NA | TRBV7-8 | NA | CASSLAIAYEQYF | TGTGCCAGCAGCCTAGCCATCGCCTACGAGCAGTACTTC
TRBJ2-3 | NA | TRBV5-5 | TRBD2 | CASSLPSGGDTDTQYF | TGTGCCAGCAGCTTGCCTAGCGGGGGGGACACAGATACGCAGTATTTT
TRBJ2-2 | NA | TRBV7-2 | NA | CASRPEVQSTGELFF | TGTGCCAGCCGCCCCGAGGTCCAGAGCACCGGGGAGCTGTTTTTT
TRBJ1-1 | NA | TRBV3-1/TRBV3-2 | TRBD1 | CASSHTTGEAFF | TGTGCCAGCAGCCATACGACAGGGGAAGCTTTCTTT
TRBJ2-3 | NA | TRBV10-1 | TRBD1 | CASSETQGATDTQYF | TGCGCCAGCAGTGAGACTCAGGGGGCAACAGATACGCAGTATTTT
TRBJ1-5 | NA | TRBV28 | NA | CASSLRYRGNQPQHF | TGTGCCAGCAGTTTAAGGTACAGGGGCAATCAGCCCCAGCATTTT
TRBJ2-7 | NA | TRBV7-8 | TRBD1 | CASSVSRESGGGEQYF | TGTGCCAGCAGCGTTAGCCGGGAGTCAGGGGGCGGCGAGCAGTACTTC
TRBJ2-7 | NA | TRBV5-5 | NA | CASSTGNYEQYF | TGTGCCAGCAGCACAGGGAACTACGAGCAGTACTTC
TRBJ1-2 | NA | TRBV2 | TRBD1 | CASFTGANYGYTF | TGTGCCAGCTTTACAGGGGCGAACTATGGCTACACCTTC
TRBJ1-5 | once | TRBV3-1/TRBV3-2 | NA | CASSLGIYSNQPQHF | TGTGCCAGCAGCCTAGGGATCTATAGCAATCAGCCCCAGCATTTT
TRBJ1-4 | NA | TRBV4-1 | NA | CASSQDPQGGTEKLFF | TGCGCCAGCAGCCAAGATCCCCAGGGAGGTACTGAAAAACTGTTTTTT
TRBJ2-7 | once | TRBV2 | TRBD2 | CAIGTSGYEQYF | TGTGCCATCGGGACTAGTGGATACGAGCAGTACTTC
TRBJ2-2 | NA | TRBV7-6 | NA | CASSPGGRFGELFF | TGTGCCAGCAGTCCAGGGGGGCGCTTTGGGGAGCTGTTTTTT
TRBJ1-5 | NA | TRBV18 | NA | CASSPETAYSNQPQHF | TGTGCCAGCTCACCCGAGACAGCGTATAGCAATCAGCCCCAGCATTTT
TRBJ1-2 | NA | TRBV5-1 | NA | CASSLERAVGHGYTF | TGCGCCAGCAGCTTGGAAAGAGCTGTGGGGCATGGCTACACCTTC
TRBJ2-5 | few | TRBV25-1 | NA | CASSEFPEETQYF | TGTGCCAGCAGTGAATTCCCAGAAGAGACCCAGTACTTC
TRBJ2-7 | NA | TRBV5-4 | NA | CASSSDSRGQYF | TGTGCCAGCAGCTCCGACTCTCGGGGGCAGTACTTC
TRBJ1-3 | NA | TRBV6-5 | NA | CASKGRASGNTIYF | TGTGCCAGCAAAGGACGGGCCTCTGGAAACACCATATATTTT
TRBJ2-6 | NA | TRBV3-1/TRBV3-2 | NA | CASTSERPGANVLTF | TGTGCCAGCACCTCCGAGAGGCCTGGGGCCAACGTCCTGACTTTC
TRBJ2-7 | NA | TRBV5-1 | TRBD2 | CASSPRSTSGGSYEQYF | TGCGCCAGCAGCCCCCGTTCTACTAGCGGGGGGTCCTACGAGCAGTACTTC
TRBJ2-2 | NA | TRBV18 | NA | CASSPPENTGELFF | TGTGCCAGCTCACCACCGGAGAACACCGGGGAGCTGTTTTTT
TRBJ2-7 | NA | TRBV4-3 | NA | CASSQEGRSHNLYEQYF | TGCGCCAGCAGCCAAGAGGGAAGGTCCCATAACCTATACGAGCAGTACTTC
TRBJ1-2 | NA | TRBV20-1 | NA | CSARSLILYTF | TGCAGTGCTAGATCCCTGATCCTCTACACCTTC
TRBJ2-5 | NA | TRBV4-1 | NA | CASSPSRGANQETQYF | TGCGCCAGCAGCCCGTCTCGAGGGGCTAACCAAGAGACCCAGTACTTC
TRBJ2-7 | NA | TRBV19 | NA | CASSRQDNYEQYF | TGTGCCAGTAGCCGCCAGGATAACTACGAGCAGTACTTC
TRBJ2-7 | NA | TRBV27 | NA | CASSGSHSYEQYF | TGTGCCAGCAGTGGGTCCCATAGCTACGAGCAGTACTTC
TRBJ2-7 | NA | TRBV11-2 | NA | CASSFGGSVSYEQYF | TGTGCCAGCAGCTTCGGGGGTAGCGTTTCCTACGAGCAGTACTTC
TRBJ2-3 | NA | TRBV7-9 | NA | CASSLRAADTQYF | TGTGCCAGCAGCTTAAGGGCGGCAGATACGCAGTATTTT
TRBJ1-5 | NA | TRBV30 | NA | CAWTWDGGNQPQHF | TGTGCCTGGACATGGGATGGGGGCAATCAGCCCCAGCATTTT
TRBJ1-1 | NA | TRBV5-8 | TRBD1 | CASSPKGQGKNTEAFF | TGTGCCAGCAGCCCTAAGGGACAGGGAAAGAACACTGAAGCTTTCTTT